This record looks at one T cell receptor beta chain sequence and its context. Its antigen remains unknown. Libraries were prepared by immunoSEQ multiplex PCR; TCRdb keeps only in-frame clonotypes and omits some of them. The sample carries 9,500 to 11,000 clones, about 81% recorded once. These data are taken from a study of early stage breast cancer tumors. Overall study findings and caveats: Tumor and normal breast were distinguished via blood comparison in most of the 16 patients. Chain pairing and CD4, CD8 or FOXP3 expression were not captured.

Trimming cost V 1 base and J 6 bases; bases outside gene matches: 11. From germline, CDR1 is GTSNPN and CDR2 SVGIG (reference sequence). This CDR3 has 16 residues. Sequences were obtained from breast tumor tissue. This TCR was recovered from a person between 65 and 79 years old with breast cancer. The V and J genes are TRBV30 and TRBJ2-2, with TRBD2 matching over 7 bases. The CDR3 sequence: CAWSAGLAVLAGELFF. CDR3 coding DNA: TGTGCCTGGAGTGCGGGGCTAGCGGTCCTGGCCGGGGAGCTGTTTTTT.